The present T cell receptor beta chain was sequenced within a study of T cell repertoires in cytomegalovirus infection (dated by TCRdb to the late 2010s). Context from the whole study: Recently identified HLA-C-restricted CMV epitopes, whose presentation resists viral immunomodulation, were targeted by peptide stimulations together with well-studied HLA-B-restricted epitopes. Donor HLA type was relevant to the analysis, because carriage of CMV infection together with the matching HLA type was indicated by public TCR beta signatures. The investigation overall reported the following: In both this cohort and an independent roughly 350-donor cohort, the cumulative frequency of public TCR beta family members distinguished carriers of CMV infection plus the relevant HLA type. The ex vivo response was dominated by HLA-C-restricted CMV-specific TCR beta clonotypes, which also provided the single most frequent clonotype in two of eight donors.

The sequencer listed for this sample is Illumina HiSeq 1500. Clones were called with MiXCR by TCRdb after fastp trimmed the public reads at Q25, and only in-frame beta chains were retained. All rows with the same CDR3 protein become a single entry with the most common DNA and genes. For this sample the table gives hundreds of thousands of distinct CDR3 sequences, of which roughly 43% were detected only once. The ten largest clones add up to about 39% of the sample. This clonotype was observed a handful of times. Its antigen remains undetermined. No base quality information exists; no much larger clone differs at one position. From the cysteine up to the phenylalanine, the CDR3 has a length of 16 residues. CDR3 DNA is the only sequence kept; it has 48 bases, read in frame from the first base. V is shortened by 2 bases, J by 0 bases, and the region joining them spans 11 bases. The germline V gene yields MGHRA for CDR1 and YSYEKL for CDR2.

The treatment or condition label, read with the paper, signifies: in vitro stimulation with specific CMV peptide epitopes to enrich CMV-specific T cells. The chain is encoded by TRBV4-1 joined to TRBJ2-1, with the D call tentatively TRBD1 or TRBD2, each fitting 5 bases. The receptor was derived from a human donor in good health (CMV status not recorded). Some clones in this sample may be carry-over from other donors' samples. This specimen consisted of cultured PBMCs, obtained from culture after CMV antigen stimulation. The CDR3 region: CASSQWDHSSYNEQFF. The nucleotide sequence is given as TGCGCCAGCAGCCAATGGGACCACAGCTCCTACAATGAGCAGTTCTTC.